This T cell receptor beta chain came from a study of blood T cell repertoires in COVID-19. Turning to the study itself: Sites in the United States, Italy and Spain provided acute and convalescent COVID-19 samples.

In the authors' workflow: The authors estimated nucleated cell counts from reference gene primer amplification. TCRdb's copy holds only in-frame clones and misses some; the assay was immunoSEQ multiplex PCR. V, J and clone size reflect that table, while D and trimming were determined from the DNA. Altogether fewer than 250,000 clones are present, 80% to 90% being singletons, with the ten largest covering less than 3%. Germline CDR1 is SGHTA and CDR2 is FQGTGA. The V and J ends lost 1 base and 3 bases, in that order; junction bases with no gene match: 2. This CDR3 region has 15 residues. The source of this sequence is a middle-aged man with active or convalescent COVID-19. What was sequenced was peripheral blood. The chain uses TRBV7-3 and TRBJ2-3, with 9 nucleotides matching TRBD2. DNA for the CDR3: TGTGCCAGCAGCTTAAGGAGCGGGAGGACAGATACGCAGTATTTT. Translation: CASSLRSGRTDTQYF.